This T cell receptor (beta chain) was captured in a study of vaccination effects on CD4 cells after COVID-19. Looking at the study overall: The second dose preceded post-vaccine samples by a median of 72 days.

Sequenced by immunoSEQ multiplex PCR; TCRdb stores in-frame clones only, minus some. The table records tens of thousands of clones, around 70% of them present only once. The CDR3 sequence is 16 residues long. CDR1 is MNHEY, CDR2 SVGAGI, per germline. V lost 0 bases and J lost 5; bases outside the gene matches: 5. This clone was seen only once. The target antigen is unknown. Cells that had been cultured for 10 days were the source of isolated CD4+ T cells. Every participant took two doses of the BNT162b2 or mRNA-1273 vaccine. The rearrangement uses TRBV6-5 and TRBJ2-5; 11 positions match TRBD1. This specimen was CD4+ T cells from PBMCs cultured without peptide, taken after COVID-19 vaccination. The receptor was isolated from a human donor who received a COVID-19 vaccine. CDR3 loop: CASSYSMGTGGETQYF. The CDR3 region has the DNA TGTGCCAGCAGTTACTCGATGGGGACAGGGGGGGAGACCCAGTACTTC.